This T cell receptor beta chain was identified in a study of beta chain features in type 1 diabetes. The isolated RNA, all of it, was reverse transcribed, so expressed TCRB transcripts were what got sequenced. For naive, central memory and regulatory T cell samples, reads averaged around 3.8 million. Some clones are missing from TCRdb's copy, which holds only in-frame ones; the method was immunoSEQ multiplex PCR. Of 200,000 to 250,000 clones in the sample, around 26% were seen once. With 4 bases removed from V and 4 bases from J, the gap between germline ends came to 15 bases. Germline V gene data show CDR1 as SGHNT and CDR2 as YYREEE (reference sequence). The CDR3 has 15 amino acids. This clone has a handful of counts. Based on CD45RO/CCR7/CD25/CD127/CD95/CD27, CD4+ regulatory, stem cell-like memory, naive and central memory cells were sorted.

The chain uses TRBV5-4 and TRBJ2-1; D call uncertain. Sequencing was performed on central memory CD4+ T cells from blood. The TCR comes from a man in his thirties or forties in good health. Written as DNA, the CDR3 is TGTGCCAGCAGCCTAGGCGGTCCAACGTACAATGAGCAGTTCTTC. This translates into CASSLGGPTYNEQFF.